The 22 T cell receptor beta chains below come from one sample, sequenced in a study of Graves' ophthalmopathy and Graves' hyperthyroidism. From RNA, the CDR3 regions of TCR beta chains were amplified and sequenced. HTBI primers served in a first-round RT-PCR, which a second-round multiplex PCR followed. From the multiplex PCR reads, TCRdb called clonotypes with MiXCR, one entry per CDR3 protein. Found here are approximately 1.2 million distinct CDR3 sequences, about two fifths of them singletons; the top ten hold 11%. What was sequenced was peripheral blood or thyroid tissue (not recorded which). These receptors were taken from an adult man with Graves' hyperthyroidism.

In its sample, this clonotype was seen many times. The rearrangement joins TRBV6-5 to TRBJ1-1; D might be TRBD1 (5 bases). The CDR3 sequence is 14 residues long. Trimming removed 7 bases from V and 0 bases from J, with 12 bases in between. The germline V gene has CDR1 MNHEY and CDR2 SVGAGI. CDR3 DNA sequence: TGTGCCAGCATCCAGGACACGATGAACACTGAAGCTTTCTTT. Translation gives CASIQDTMNTEAFF.

The chain employs TRBV15 and TRBJ2-7; D uncertain. The germline V and J ends were trimmed by 0 bases and 2 bases, with 11 bases remaining between them. CDR3 length equals 15 residues. CDR1 is LNHNV, CDR2 YYDKDF, per germline (reference sequence). CDR3 sequence: CATSRDLDGTYEQYF. The CDR3 bases are TGTGCCACCAGCAGAGATCTGGACGGAACCTACGAGCAGTACTTC.

At least ten counts were recorded for this clonotype. V and J are TRBV20-1 and TRBJ1-1; no reliable D call. V gave up 5 bases and J gave up 1 base, with 14 bases separating them. This CDR3 has 14 amino acids. Germline V gene data show CDR1 as DFQATT and CDR2 as SNEGSKA (reference sequence). CDR3 bases: TGCAGTGCTCCGAGGTGGGGTGAGAACACTGAAGCTTTCTTT. Amino acids: CSAPRWGENTEAFF.

This clonotype was seen ten or more times. J is TRBJ2-7 and V is TRBV7-8; TRBD2 aligns across 10 bases. The CDR3 extends over 14 amino acids. With 5 bases clipped from V and 6 bases from J, the junction kept 7 bases outside the gene matches. From germline, CDR1 is SGHVS and CDR2 FQNEAQ. The CDR3 sequence is CASSRTSGTREQYF. CDR3 nucleotide sequence: TGTGCCAGCAGCAGAACTAGCGGGACACGCGAGCAGTACTTC.

Ten or more counts support this clonotype. This sequence joins TRBV5-8 and TRBJ1-2; TRBD1 is a possible D gene (5 bases). There are 14 residues in the CDR3. Trimming shortened V by 4 bases and J by 6 bases, and 16 bases separated the two germline ends. Germline V gene sequence: CDR1 SGHTS, CDR2 YDEGEE. The CDR3 here is CASSHLAQEHGYTF. For the CDR3, the DNA is TGTGCCAGCAGCCATCTAGCACAGGAGCATGGCTACACCTTC.

The rearrangement links TRBV10-3 to TRBJ2-5, with 7 bases fitting TRBD1. CDR1 is ENHRY and CDR2 is SYGVKD in the germline V gene. The CDR3 length is 14 residues. V lost 5 bases to trimming and J lost 1 base; unmatched junction nucleotides: 4. The CDR3 loop is CAISSRTGQETQYF. DNA of the CDR3: TGTGCCATCAGTTCGCGGACAGGCCAAGAGACCCAGTACTTC.

This clonotype was picked up one time. The chain carries TRBV19 and TRBJ1-5, with unresolved D. CDR3 length: 15 amino acids. Between the trimmed V and J ends, which lost 1 base and 3 bases, there was a span of 10 bases. Germline values: CDR1 LNHDA, CDR2 SQIVND (reference sequence). The CDR3 bases are TGTGCCAGTAGTATAGTTATAAGGGCCAATCAGCCCCAGCATTTT. Translating gives CASSIVIRANQPQHF.

The chain links TRBV7-9 to TRBJ1-1, with 9 bases identical to TRBD1. With 6 bases clipped from V and 0 bases from J, the junction kept 5 bases outside the gene matches. This CDR3 region has 15 residues. The germline V gene has CDR1 SEHNR and CDR2 FQNEAQ (reference sequence). For the CDR3, the DNA is TGTGCCAGCAGAACTACAGGGGGCATGAACACTGAAGCTTTCTTT. It translates to CASRTTGGMNTEAFF.

This clonotype was detected only once. V gene TRBV29-1 combines with J gene TRBJ2-3, with TRBD2 as a possible D gene (6 bases). CDR3 length equals 15 residues. Trimming took off 8 bases at V and 0 bases at J, with 18 bases between the two ends. The germline V gene encodes CDR1 SQVTM and CDR2 ANQGSEA. The CDR3, as DNA: TGCAGCCCTCGAGGAGGGGCCTCCAGCACAGATACGCAGTATTTT. Protein: CSPRGGASSTDTQYF.

At least ten counts were recorded for this clonotype. CDR3 coding DNA: TGTGCCAGCAGCTACTCGGCGGGGGGTGGAGCTTTCTTT. Translated, it gives CASSYSAGGGAFF. The rearrangement links TRBV7-3 to TRBJ1-1, with TRBD1 as a possible D gene (5 bases). The CDR3 consists of 13 residues. V gave up 4 bases and J gave up 10 bases, with 16 bases separating them. Germline assignment: CDR1 SGHTA and CDR2 FQGTGA.

CDR3: CASSSPTRTGPTATNEKLFF. The CDR3, as DNA: TGTGCCAGCAGCTCACCCACCCGGACAGGGCCTACAGCAACTAATGAAAAACTGTTTTTT. The J gene is TRBJ1-4, the V gene TRBV7-2; 8 positions match TRBD1. The junction had 16 bases not matched to a gene; V was cut back by 4 bases and J by 0 bases. In germline, CDR1 is SGHTA, CDR2 FQGNSA. The CDR3 consists of 20 residues.

This clonotype appeared a few times. The J gene is TRBJ1-4, the V gene TRBV7-8; D not resolved. Germline V gives CDR1 SGHVS, CDR2 FQNEAQ. V lost 3 bases and J 5 bases, leaving 10 bases between the germline ends. The CDR3 runs to 14 residues. The CDR3 DNA reads as TGTGCCAGCAGCTTCGACGGCACAAATGAAAAACTGTTTTTT. Protein product: CASSFDGTNEKLFF.

The chain recombines TRBV7-6 with TRBJ2-7; TRBD1 agrees at 8 bases. The germline V gene has CDR1 SGHVS and CDR2 FNYEAQ. The CDR3 runs to 15 residues. After removal of 5 bases from V and 2 bases from J, the junction contained 8 bases not matched to a gene. The CDR3 is CASSLDRGGPYEQYF. The DNA of the CDR3 is TGTGCCAGCAGCCTCGACAGGGGTGGCCCCTACGAGCAGTACTTC.

Ten or more counts support this clonotype. The rearrangement joins TRBV12-3 or TRBV12-4 to TRBJ2-5; D gene ambiguous. The CDR3 loop spans 12 amino acids. Deletions cut 8 bases from V and 5 bases from J, with 12 bases between. CDR3 loop: CASSIGFETQYF. CDR3 sequence (DNA): TGTGCCAGCTCTATAGGGTTTGAGACCCAGTACTTC.

This clonotype was recorded at least ten times. The chain uses TRBV5-8 and TRBJ1-1; TRBD1 aligns across 7 bases. Germline CDR1 reads SGHTS; CDR2 reads YDEGEE. This CDR3 is 16 amino acids long. The V and J ends lost 5 bases and 0 bases, in that order; junction bases with no gene match: 10. The CDR3 protein is CASRDDREEMNTEAFF. The CDR3 region has the DNA TGTGCCAGCAGAGACGACAGGGAGGAGATGAACACTGAAGCTTTCTTT.

This chain uses TRBV12-3 or TRBV12-4 with TRBJ1-1; TRBD1 is a possible D gene (5 bases). Deletions cut 5 bases from V and 0 bases from J, with 13 bases between. CDR3 length equals 15 residues. DNA for the CDR3: TGTGCCAGCAGTCCCTCCGGGGGAGTGAACACTGAAGCTTTCTTT. Protein sequence: CASSPSGGVNTEAFF.

This clonotype showed up many times. The chain has TRBV4-1 and TRBJ2-5; D unresolved. Per germline, CDR1 MGHRA and CDR2 YSYEKL. V was cut by 4 bases and J by 4 bases, with 13 bases left in between. The CDR3 length is 14 residues. In DNA form, the CDR3 reads TGCGCCAGCAGCCCGGTGGTCTTTGGAGAGACCCAGTACTTC. Protein product: CASSPVVFGETQYF.

Many counts were recorded for this clonotype. The chain links TRBV20-1 to TRBJ2-7; D tentatively fits TRBD1 or TRBD2 (5 bases each). This CDR3 spans 12 amino acids. Germline V gene lookup returns CDR1 DFQATT and CDR2 SNEGSKA (reference sequence). Trimming cost V 3 bases and J 4 bases, with 10 bases left between them. This chain's CDR3 is CSARGTRYEQYF. The DNA of the CDR3 is TGCAGTGCTAGGGGGACCAGATACGAGCAGTACTTC.

The V call is TRBV7-2, the J call TRBJ2-2; TRBD1 is a possible D gene (5 bases). CDR3 size: 15 residues. Trimming took off 3 bases at V and 9 bases at J, with 17 bases between the two ends. Germline loops: CDR1 SGHTA, CDR2 FQGNSA. CDR3 coding DNA: TGTGCCAGCAGCTTCTCAGGGATGATTCTACGGGAGCTGTTTTTT. This encodes CASSFSGMILRELFF.

The chain combines TRBV7-2 with TRBJ1-1; tentatively, D is TRBD1 (6 bases). The CDR3 loop spans 16 amino acids. The V gene lost 8 bases and the J gene lost 4 bases, with 23 bases spanning the gap. Germline V gives CDR1 SGHTA, CDR2 FQGNSA. Here the CDR3 DNA reads TGTGCCAGCTCACCCCGACCTAGTGACAGGCTCACTGAAGCTTTCTTT. Translated: CASSPRPSDRLTEAFF.

This clonotype turned up a few times. The chain combines TRBV11-2 with TRBJ2-7, with D perhaps matching TRBD2 (5 bases). V lost 2 bases and J lost 5, with 19 bases in between. Germline CDR1 reads SGHAT; CDR2 reads FQNNGV. The CDR3 has 16 residues. The CDR3 DNA reads as TGTGCCAGCAGCTTACTGGTTAGCTCCAGCGGTAACGAGCAGTACTTC. This sequence encodes CASSLLVSSSGNEQYF.

This clonotype was observed many times. V usage is TRBV19 and J usage is TRBJ2-2; D gene uncertain. Looked up from germline, CDR1 is LNHDA and CDR2 is SQIVND (reference sequence). V dropped 7 bases and J dropped 4 bases, with 7 bases sitting between them. The CDR3 sequence is 12 residues long. The CDR3 coding sequence is TGTGCCAGTAAACTTCCCACCGGGGAGCTGTTTTTT. Residues: CASKLPTGELFF. Variable domain in full (rest from reference TRBV19 and TRBJ2-2): DGGITQSPKYLFRKEGQNVTLSCEQNLNHDAMYWYRQDPGQGLRLIYYSQIVNDFQKGDIAEGYSVSREKKESFPLTVTSAQKNPTAFYLCASKLPTGELFFGEGSRLTVL.